A single sample gave rise to the 2 T cell receptor beta chains below, sequenced in a study of cytomegalovirus exposure and HLA in healthy donors. PCR amplification relied on 60 Vbeta primers (plus 13 Jbeta primers). Data came from immunoSEQ multiplex PCR; TCRdb stores just in-frame clones and leaves some out. The sample records 150,000 to 160,000 clones, about 76% being singletons. Sequencing was performed on PBMCs. The receptors were sampled from a young man in good health and CMV-seropositive.

This chain links TRBV10-1 with TRBJ1-1; possibly TRBD1 for D (6 bases). Trimming took off 6 bases at V and 1 base at J, with 6 bases between the two ends. This CDR3 has 12 residues. From germline, CDR1 is WNHNN and CDR2 SYGVQD (reference sequence). Here the CDR3 reads CASRGQNTEAFF. The CDR3 nucleotides read TGCGCCAGCAGGGGACAGAACACTGAAGCTTTCTTT.

The rearrangement joins TRBV27 to TRBJ1-1; 7 nucleotides line up with TRBD1. The CDR3 is 12 amino acids. V lost 8 bases to trimming and J lost 1 base; unmatched junction nucleotides: 1. Germline V gene lookup returns CDR1 MNHEY and CDR2 SMNVEV (reference sequence). The CDR3 nucleotides are TGTGCCAGCTGGACAGGGAACACTGAAGCTTTCTTT. Its protein product is CASWTGNTEAFF.